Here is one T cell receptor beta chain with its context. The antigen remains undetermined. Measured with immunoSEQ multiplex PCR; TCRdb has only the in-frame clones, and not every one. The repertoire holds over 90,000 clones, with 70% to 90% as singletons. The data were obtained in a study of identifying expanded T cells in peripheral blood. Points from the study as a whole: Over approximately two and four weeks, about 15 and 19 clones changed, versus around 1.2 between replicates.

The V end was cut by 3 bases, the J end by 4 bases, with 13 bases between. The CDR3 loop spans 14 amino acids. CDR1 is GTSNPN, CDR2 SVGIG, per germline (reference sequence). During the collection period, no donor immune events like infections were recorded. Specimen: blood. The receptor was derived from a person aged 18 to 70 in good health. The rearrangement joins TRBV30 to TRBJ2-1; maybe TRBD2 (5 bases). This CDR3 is CAWRRPRTYNEQFF. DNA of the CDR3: TGTGCCTGGAGGCGTCCACGGACTTACAATGAGCAGTTCTTC.